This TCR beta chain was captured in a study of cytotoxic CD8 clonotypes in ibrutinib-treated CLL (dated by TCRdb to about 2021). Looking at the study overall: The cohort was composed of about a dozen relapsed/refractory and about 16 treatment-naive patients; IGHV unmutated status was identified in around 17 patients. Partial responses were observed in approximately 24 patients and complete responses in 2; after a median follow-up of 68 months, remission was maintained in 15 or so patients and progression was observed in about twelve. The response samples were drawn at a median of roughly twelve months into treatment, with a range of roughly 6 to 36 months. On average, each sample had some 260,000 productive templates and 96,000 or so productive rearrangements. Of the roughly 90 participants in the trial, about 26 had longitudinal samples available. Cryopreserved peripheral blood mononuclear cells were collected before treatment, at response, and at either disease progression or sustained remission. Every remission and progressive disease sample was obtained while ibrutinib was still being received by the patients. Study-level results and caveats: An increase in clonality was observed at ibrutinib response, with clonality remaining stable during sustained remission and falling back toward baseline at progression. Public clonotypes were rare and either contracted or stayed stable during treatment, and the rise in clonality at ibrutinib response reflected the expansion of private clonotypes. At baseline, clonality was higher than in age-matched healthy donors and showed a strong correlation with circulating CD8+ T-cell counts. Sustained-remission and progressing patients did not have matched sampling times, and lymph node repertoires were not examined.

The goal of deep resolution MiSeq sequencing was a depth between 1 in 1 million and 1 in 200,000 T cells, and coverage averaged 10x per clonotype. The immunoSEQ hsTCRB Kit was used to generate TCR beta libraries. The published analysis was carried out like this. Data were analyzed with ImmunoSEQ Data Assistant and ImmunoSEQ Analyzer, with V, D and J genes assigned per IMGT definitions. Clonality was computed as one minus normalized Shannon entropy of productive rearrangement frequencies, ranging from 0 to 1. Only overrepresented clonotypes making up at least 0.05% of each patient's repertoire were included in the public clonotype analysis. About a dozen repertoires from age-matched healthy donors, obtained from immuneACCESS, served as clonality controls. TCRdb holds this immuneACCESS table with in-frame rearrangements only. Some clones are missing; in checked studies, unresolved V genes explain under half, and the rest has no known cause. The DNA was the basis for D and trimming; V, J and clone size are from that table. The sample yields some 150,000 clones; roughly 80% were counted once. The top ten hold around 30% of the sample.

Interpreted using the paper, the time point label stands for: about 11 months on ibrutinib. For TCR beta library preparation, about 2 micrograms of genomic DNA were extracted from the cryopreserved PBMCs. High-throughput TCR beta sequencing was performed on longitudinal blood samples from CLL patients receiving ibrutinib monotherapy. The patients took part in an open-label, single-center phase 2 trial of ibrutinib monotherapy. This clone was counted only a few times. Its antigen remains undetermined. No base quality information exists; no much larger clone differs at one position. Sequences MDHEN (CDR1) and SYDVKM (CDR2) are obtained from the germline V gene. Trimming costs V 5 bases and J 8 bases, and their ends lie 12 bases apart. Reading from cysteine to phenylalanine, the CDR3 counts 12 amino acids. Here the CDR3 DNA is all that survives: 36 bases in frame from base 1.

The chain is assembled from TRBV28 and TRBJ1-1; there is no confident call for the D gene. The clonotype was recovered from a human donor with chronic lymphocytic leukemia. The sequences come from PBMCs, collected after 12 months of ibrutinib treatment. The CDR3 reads CASSQYRYEAFF. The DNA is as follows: TGTGCCAGCAGTCAGTACCGATACGAAGCTTTCTTT. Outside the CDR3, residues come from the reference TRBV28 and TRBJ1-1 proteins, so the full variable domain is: DVKVTQSSRYLVKRTGEKVFLECVQDMDHENMFWYRQDPGLGLRLIYFSYDVKMKEKGDIPEGYSVSREKKERFSLILESASTNQTSMYLCASSQYRYEAFFGQGTRLTVV.